One sample yielded the 12 T cell receptor beta chains listed below, sequenced in a study of CXCR3-negative and CXCR3-positive naive CD8 T cells. UMI-labeled 5' RACE yielded the TRB cDNA libraries. No DNA is given; TCRdb re-called the 5' RACE reads and lists each CDR3 protein once. The specimen's table records thousands of distinct CDR3 sequences. The sequenced material came from naive CXCR3- CD8+ T cells from blood. The subset here: CD45RO-CCR7+CD27+CD95- naive CD8+ T cells lacking CXCR3 (TNR3-). Source of these receptors: a human donor in good health. Some clones in this sample may be carry-over from other donors' samples.

Its frequency marks this clonotype as large (0.1 to 1%). The CDR3 loop is CATSDATGYGYTF. The rearrangement links TRBV24-1 to TRBJ1-2; TCRdb proposes TRBD1, but this gene call is untestable without DNA. Germline CDR1 and CDR2: KGHDR and SFDVKD. The CDR3 totals 13 residues.

This clonotype counts as medium-sized by frequency. V usage is TRBV29-1 and J usage is TRBJ2-1. The CDR3 loop spans 14 amino acids. CDR1 and CDR2 from the germline V gene are SQVTM and ANQGSEA. This chain's CDR3 is CSADQPDDIGEQFF.

This clonotype is labeled medium-sized based on frequency. V usage is TRBV7-9 and J usage is TRBJ2-7; absent DNA, TCRdb's TRBD1 call cannot be checked. This CDR3 region has 12 residues. Germline V gene sequence: CDR1 SEHNR, CDR2 FQNEAQ (reference sequence). CDR3 sequence reads: CASSSDRKEQYF.

The chain uses TRBV10-2 and TRBJ1-2; the TCRdb D gene call, TRBD1, has no DNA to confirm it. This CDR3 spans 14 amino acids. From germline, CDR1 is WSHSY and CDR2 SAAADI. The chain's CDR3 is CASSEDRGYYGYTF.

This clonotype ranks as medium-sized in terms of frequency. This rearrangement joins TRBV20-1 to TRBJ2-7; with no DNA, the TCRdb D assignment of TRBD1 cannot be verified. CDR3 size: 14 residues. Germline CDR1 is DFQATT and CDR2 is SNEGSKA (reference sequence). The CDR3 loop reads CSARDPQGGYEQYF.

By frequency, this clonotype registers medium-sized. V usage is TRBV29-1 and J usage is TRBJ2-7. Per the germline V gene, CDR1 is SQVTM and CDR2 is ANQGSEA. CDR3 size: 15 residues. The CDR3: CSVELFRGGSYEQYF.

The CDR3: CASSHGTATEAFF. The chain recombines TRBV7-9 with TRBJ1-1; there is no DNA to check the TCRdb D call of TRBD1. This CDR3 has 13 amino acids. Germline V gives CDR1 SEHNR, CDR2 FQNEAQ (reference sequence).

This clonotype is identified as medium-sized (0.01 to 0.1%) from frequency. The V call is TRBV12-3 or TRBV12-4, the J call TRBJ2-7. This CDR3 is built from 12 residues. The CDR3 reads CASRLGKNEQYF.

The gene calls are TRBV5-1 and TRBJ1-1. Germline V lookup: CDR1 SGHRS, CDR2 YFSETQ. This CDR3 comprises 13 residues. CDR3 sequence: CASSPAGAGEAFF. Full variable domain (missing parts from reference TRBV5-1 and TRBJ1-1): KAGVTQTPRYLIKTRGQQVTLSCSPISGHRSVSWYQQTPGQGLQFLFEYFSETQRNKGNFPGRFSGRQFSNSRSEMNVSTLELGDSALYLCASSPAGAGEAFFGQGTRLTVV.

This chain links TRBV20-1 with TRBJ2-1; lacking DNA, the TRBD2 call made by TCRdb goes unchecked. The V gene's germline CDR1 is DFQATT and CDR2 SNEGSKA (reference sequence). The CDR3 covers 12 residues. CDR3 sequence reads: CSARGGSDEQFF.

Frequency places this clonotype as medium-sized. The chain combines TRBV11-2 with TRBJ2-1; TCRdb indicates TRBD2, and absent DNA this call remains unverified. CDR1 is SGHAT, CDR2 FQNNGV, per germline. The CDR3 length is 18 residues. CDR3 residues: CASSLGWAGIPPHGEQFF.

Measured by frequency, this clonotype is medium-sized. The gene calls are TRBV9 and TRBJ2-1; TCRdb's D call of TRBD1 is untestable without DNA. The V gene's germline CDR1 is SGDLS and CDR2 YYNGEE. The CDR3 length is 16 residues. CDR3 sequence reads: CASSDAWRGGGHEQFF.